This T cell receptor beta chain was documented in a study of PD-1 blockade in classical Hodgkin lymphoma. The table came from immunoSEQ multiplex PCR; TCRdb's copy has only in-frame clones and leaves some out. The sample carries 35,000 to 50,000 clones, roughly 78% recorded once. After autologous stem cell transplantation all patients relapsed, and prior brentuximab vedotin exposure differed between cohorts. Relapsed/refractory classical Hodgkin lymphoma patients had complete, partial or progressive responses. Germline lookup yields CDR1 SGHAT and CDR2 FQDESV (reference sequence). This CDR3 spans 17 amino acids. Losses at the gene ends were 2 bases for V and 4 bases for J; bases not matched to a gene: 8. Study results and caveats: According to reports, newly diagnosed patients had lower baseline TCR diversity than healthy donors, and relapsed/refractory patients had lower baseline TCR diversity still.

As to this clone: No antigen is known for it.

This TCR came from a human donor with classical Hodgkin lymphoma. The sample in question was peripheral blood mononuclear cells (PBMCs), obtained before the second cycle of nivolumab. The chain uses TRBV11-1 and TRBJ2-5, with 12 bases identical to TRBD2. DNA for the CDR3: TGTGCCAGCAGCTTAATGGCTAGCGGGAGGGTGGGAGAGACCCAGTACTTC. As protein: CASSLMASGRVGETQYF.